Presented here are 27 T cell receptor beta chains from one specimen sequenced in a study of cytomegalovirus exposure and HLA in healthy donors. PCR used 60 Vbeta primers and 13 Jbeta primers. Only in-frame clones appear in the TCRdb table, and some are missing; sequencing was by immunoSEQ multiplex PCR. The data contain hundreds of thousands of clones, 85% to 90% of them singletons. The material sequenced was PBMCs. The receptors were gathered from a woman aged 18-29 years in good health and CMV-seronegative.

The chain combines TRBV9 with TRBJ2-6; possible D gene TRBD2, 5 bases. Germline lookup yields CDR1 SGDLS and CDR2 YYNGEE. The CDR3 length is 15 residues. V was pared by 6 bases and J by 0 bases, with 10 bases between. CDR3 nucleotide sequence: TGTGCCAGCACCCTTCGGGGCTCTGGGGCCAACGTCCTGACTTTC. Translating it yields CASTLRGSGANVLTF.

The genes are TRBV12-5 and TRBJ2-3; D is possibly TRBD1 (8 bases). Germline CDR1 LGHNT, CDR2 FRNRAP. This CDR3 is 15 amino acids long. V was clipped by 2 bases and J by 4 bases, with 13 bases between them. CDR3 amino acids: CASGLSQGGADTQYF. The CDR3 DNA is TGTGCTAGTGGTTTGTCACAGGGGGGGGCAGATACGCAGTATTTT. The full variable domain, its missing parts supplied by reference TRBV12-5 and TRBJ2-3, is DARVTQTPRHKVTEMGQEVTMRCQPILGHNTVFWYRQTMMQGLELLAYFRNRAPLDDSGMPKDRFSAEMPDATLATLKIQPSEPRDSAVYFCASGLSQGGADTQYFGPGTRLTVL.

In this sample, this clone turned up once. The chain combines TRBV6-6 with TRBJ2-1, with 10 bases matching TRBD2. V gave up 8 bases and J gave up 6 bases; unmatched junction bases: 7. The length of the CDR3 is 14 residues. The germline CDR1 and CDR2 sequences are MNHNY and SVGAGI (reference sequence). CDR3 DNA: TGTGCCAGCTTCGAAGCGGGGGGGGGCAATGAGCAGTTCTTC. As protein: CASFEAGGGNEQFF.

This sequence joins TRBV30 and TRBJ2-1, with unresolved D. V gave up 3 bases and J gave up 4 bases, with 16 bases separating them. Per the germline V gene, CDR1 is GTSNPN and CDR2 is SVGIG (reference sequence). The CDR3 spans 15 residues. The CDR3 sequence is CAWSPPPKSYNEQFF. In DNA, the CDR3 is TGTGCCTGGAGCCCCCCCCCGAAGAGTTACAATGAGCAGTTCTTC.

The chain couples TRBV7-8 to TRBJ2-3; D is undetermined. Deletions cut 5 bases from V and 0 bases from J, with 15 bases between. CDR1 is SGHVS, CDR2 FQNEAQ, per germline. The CDR3 loop spans 16 amino acids. CDR3 DNA sequence: TGTGCCAGCAGCGAGATCATCCCAACTAGCACAGATACGCAGTATTTT. Its translation: CASSEIIPTSTDTQYF.

V is TRBV4-1 and J is TRBJ1-5, with D maybe TRBD1 (6 bases). V lost 0 bases and J lost 9, with 21 bases in between. Germline CDR1 MGHRA, CDR2 YSYEKL. This CDR3 contains 17 residues. The CDR3 loop is CASSQDRTGNQRRPQHF. For the CDR3, the DNA is TGCGCCAGCAGCCAAGATCGAACAGGGAACCAGCGTCGGCCCCAGCATTTT.

The count of this clone is one. V usage is TRBV5-1 and J usage is TRBJ2-5, with 8 positions matching TRBD1. The germline V gene encodes CDR1 SGHRS and CDR2 YFSETQ. This CDR3 has 16 amino acids. Germline trimming cut 0 bases from V and 3 bases from J; bases unmatched to any gene: 7. The CDR3 is CASSLDGRGREETQYF. The CDR3 DNA reads as TGCGCCAGCAGCTTGGACGGCAGGGGGCGAGAAGAGACCCAGTACTTC.

This chain links TRBV7-2 with TRBJ1-3; no clear D gene. Trimming took 1 base from V and 0 from J, leaving 16 bases between them. CDR3 length: 18 amino acids. The germline CDR1 and CDR2 sequences are SGHTA and FQGNSA. For the CDR3, the DNA is TGTGCCAGCAGCTTAGTATCGGGAGGTGGGGTCTCTGGAAACACCATATATTTT. It codes for CASSLVSGGGVSGNTIYF.

V is TRBV2 and J is TRBJ1-4; weak D call: TRBD1 (6 bases). This CDR3 comprises 14 residues. Per germline, CDR1 SNHLY and CDR2 FYNNEI. The germline V and J ends were trimmed by 10 bases and 0 bases, with 12 bases remaining between them. In nucleotides, the CDR3 is TGTGCCACTCAGGGGCCCGCAACTAATGAAAAACTGTTTTTT. Its protein product is CATQGPATNEKLFF.

The genes are TRBV7-2 and TRBJ2-7; possibly TRBD2 for D (6 bases). Trimming shortened V by 5 bases and J by 4 bases, and 15 bases separated the two germline ends. This CDR3 contains 14 residues. Germline values: CDR1 SGHTA, CDR2 FQGNSA. As DNA, the CDR3 is TGTGCCAGCAGCCCCACGGCGGGACGTTACGAGCAGTACTTC. This gives the protein CASSPTAGRYEQYF.

This clone was counted a single time. This same CDR3 is encoded by further DNA sequences in the sample. The chain is built from TRBV9 and TRBJ2-1; 11 positions match TRBD2. V lost 0 bases to trimming and J lost 9 bases; unmatched junction nucleotides: 5. The length of the CDR3 is 15 residues. Germline CDR1 SGDLS, CDR2 YYNGEE. In DNA, the CDR3 is TGTGCCAGCAGCGTAGGTAGCGGGGGGGCTATTGAGCAGTTCTTC. Its translation is CASSVGSGGAIEQFF.

This chain uses TRBV27 with TRBJ2-2, with 8 bases matching TRBD2. The germline V gene has CDR1 MNHEY and CDR2 SMNVEV (reference sequence). The trim removed 6 bases at V and 6 bases at J, leaving 15 bases unmatched. The CDR3 runs 17 residues. The CDR3 nucleotides are TGTGCCAGCAGCCCGGTCTGGACGGGAGGGCATCCCGGGGAGCTGTTTTTT. It yields the protein CASSPVWTGGHPGELFF.

V usage is TRBV5-6 and J usage is TRBJ2-2; 8 bases fit TRBD2. The CDR3 spans 15 residues. V lost 6 bases and J lost 4; bases outside the gene matches: 8. Germline CDR1 is SGHDT and CDR2 is YYEEEE. In DNA form, the CDR3 reads TGTGCCAGCATCACGGGGGGGTCCTTCACCGGGGAGCTGTTTTTT. Protein: CASITGGSFTGELFF.

The chain employs TRBV6-4 and TRBJ1-2; TRBD1 aligns across 9 bases. CDR1 is MRHNA and CDR2 is SNTAGT in the germline V gene. The ends lost 7 bases at V and 3 bases at J; junction bases unmatched: 9. This CDR3 contains 15 residues. The CDR3 DNA follows: TGTGCCAGCAAAGTCCGGGACAGGGTAGACTATGGCTACACCTTC. It specifies CASKVRDRVDYGYTF.

J is TRBJ2-1 and V is TRBV18; a weak D match, TRBD2 (5 bases). The length of the CDR3 is 15 residues. In germline, CDR1 is KGHSH, CDR2 LQKENI. V was cut by 3 bases and J by 8 bases, with 17 bases left in between. The DNA for the CDR3 is TGTGCCAGCTCACCTCGGGGAGCCCCCCTCCATGAGCAGTTCTTC. It codes for CASSPRGAPLHEQFF.

This clone was recorded a few times. The rearrangement links TRBV2 to TRBJ1-1; D ambiguous. The germline V gene encodes CDR1 SNHLY and CDR2 FYNNEI. The CDR3 runs 11 residues. V was trimmed by 8 bases and J by 5 bases, leaving 9 bases between them. The CDR3 sequence: CASQTRTEAFF. CDR3 bases: TGTGCCAGCCAGACACGTACTGAAGCTTTCTTT.

The chain uses TRBV6-6 and TRBJ2-7; 12 bases line up with TRBD2. The V gene's germline CDR1 is MNHNY and CDR2 SVGAGI (reference sequence). The CDR3 totals 16 residues. The trim removed 5 bases at V and 1 base at J, leaving 6 bases unmatched. CDR3 in amino acids: CASSPRLAGDSYEQYF. CDR3 coding DNA: TGTGCCAGCAGTCCTAGACTAGCGGGGGATTCCTACGAGCAGTACTTC.

V gene TRBV7-6 combines with J gene TRBJ1-4, with 9 bases fitting TRBD1. The CDR3 is 16 residues long. CDR1 and CDR2 from the germline V gene are SGHVS and FNYEAQ. V lost 6 bases, J lost 7 bases, and 12 bases stayed unmatched. CDR3 residues: CASSSGTGLNGEKLFF. CDR3 nucleotide sequence: TGTGCCAGCAGTTCCGGGACAGGGCTTAATGGTGAAAAACTGTTTTTT. Complete variable domain (other parts from reference TRBV7-6 and TRBJ1-4): GAGVSQSPRYKVTKRGQDVALRCDPISGHVSLYWYRQALGQGPEFLTYFNYEAQQDKSGLPNDRFSAERPEGSISTLTIQRTEQRDSAMYRCASSSGTGLNGEKLFFGSGTQLSVL.

V gene TRBV7-2 combines with J gene TRBJ1-4, with D possibly being TRBD1 (5 bases). The CDR3 runs 15 residues. V lost 6 bases and J lost 8, with 19 bases in between. Looked up from germline, CDR1 is SGHTA and CDR2 is FQGNSA. The CDR3 loop is CASSTPTGLREKLFF. The CDR3 nucleotides read TGTGCCAGCAGTACGCCCACAGGCCTCAGGGAAAAACTGTTTTTT.

On this clone itself: Other DNA sequences in this sample translate to the same CDR3. This chain joins TRBV18 and TRBJ2-1; D remains unclear. Trimming stripped 3 bases from V and 0 bases from J, with 3 bases between. The germline gives CDR1 KGHSH, CDR2 LQKENI. CDR3 length: 13 amino acids. The CDR3 loop reads CASSPSSYNEQFF. The CDR3 DNA follows: TGTGCCAGCTCACCCAGCTCCTACAATGAGCAGTTCTTC.

This clone came up once. This CDR3 is CASMESGTANPGDGYTF. The CDR3 nucleotides read TGTGCCAGTATGGAATCCGGGACAGCGAATCCCGGGGATGGCTACACCTTC. The rearrangement joins TRBV19 to TRBJ1-2; TRBD1 matches 7 bases. CDR1 LNHDA and CDR2 SQIVND come from the germline V gene (reference sequence). The CDR3 consists of 17 residues. With V trimmed by 7 bases and J by 6 bases, 20 bases remained unmatched.

The sample holds one count of this clone. The rearrangement joins TRBV6-1 to TRBJ1-2; D unclear. CDR1 is MNHNS, CDR2 SASEGT, per germline. The ends were cut back, 6 bases at V and 4 bases at J, with 15 bases in the middle. This CDR3 contains 14 residues. CDR3 sequence: CASRASAGSYGYTF. Here the CDR3 DNA reads TGTGCCAGCAGGGCCTCAGCAGGCTCCTATGGCTACACCTTC.

V is TRBV4-2 and J is TRBJ1-3; 10 nucleotides align to TRBD1. The V segment lost 3 bases and the J segment 2 bases; nucleotides outside the gene matches: 10. This CDR3 has 18 residues. Germline V CDR1 and CDR2: LGHNA, YNFKEQ. The CDR3 region has the DNA TGTGCCAGCAGCCATGTCTTAGGACAGGGGGTAGCTGGAAACACCATATATTTT. This sequence encodes CASSHVLGQGVAGNTIYF.

The chain links TRBV15 to TRBJ1-5; TRBD1 agrees at 7 bases. The CDR3 is made up of 17 amino acids. Germline CDR1 LNHNV, CDR2 YYDKDF (reference sequence). V dropped 1 base and J dropped 6; count of bases not matched to a gene: 12. DNA of the CDR3: TGTGCCACCAGCAGAGGAAAACAGGGGAAGGCTGGTCAGCCCCAGCATTTT. Its protein product is CATSRGKQGKAGQPQHF.

The gene calls are TRBV2 and TRBJ2-4, with D unresolved. V was shortened by 6 bases and J by 6 bases, with 12 bases between the two germline ends. CDR1 SNHLY and CDR2 FYNNEI come from the germline V gene. The CDR3 runs to 13 residues. The CDR3 DNA sequence: TGTGCCAGCAGGAAAAGACTGCTAAACATTCAGTACTTC. This encodes CASRKRLLNIQYF.

This chain connects TRBV29-1 to TRBJ1-4, with D tentatively TRBD1 (5 bases). The CDR3 is 16 amino acids. Germline CDR1 SQVTM, CDR2 ANQGSEA. V lost 0 bases and J lost 2, with 13 bases in between. CDR3 protein: CSVEDPARGTNEKLFF. The CDR3 DNA follows: TGCAGCGTTGAAGATCCCGCAAGGGGTACTAATGAAAAACTGTTTTTT.

This clone showed up just a few times. V and J are TRBV29-1 and TRBJ2-7; no clear D gene. The germline V and J ends were trimmed by 1 base and 2 bases, with 9 bases remaining between them. This CDR3 spans 13 amino acids. In germline, CDR1 is SQVTM, CDR2 ANQGSEA. CDR3 loop: CSVEVNGPYEQYF. CDR3 nucleotides: TGCAGCGTTGAAGTTAACGGTCCCTACGAGCAGTACTTC.